One sample yielded the 27 T cell receptor beta chains listed below, sequenced in a study of cytomegalovirus exposure and HLA in healthy donors. The primer mix had 60 Vbeta and 13 Jbeta primers. The table came from immunoSEQ multiplex PCR; TCRdb's copy has only in-frame clones and leaves some out. This table has approximately 160,000 clones, around three quarters appearing once. Sequenced input: PBMCs. The receptors shown here come from a woman between 35 and 50 years old in good health and CMV-seronegative.

The chain links TRBV28 to TRBJ2-5; TRBD2 agrees at 7 bases. Germline CDR1 and CDR2: MDHEN and SYDVKM. The CDR3 extends over 14 amino acids. V lost 2 bases and J lost 5; bases outside the gene matches: 5. The CDR3 region is CASSLGGGTETQYF. CDR3 nucleotide sequence: TGTGCCAGCAGTTTAGGGGGGGGGACGGAGACCCAGTACTTC.

V and J are TRBV7-8 and TRBJ2-3; 11 bases line up with TRBD2. The V gene's germline CDR1 is SGHVS and CDR2 FQNEAQ. The CDR3 is 15 residues long. V gave up 4 bases and J gave up 2 bases; unmatched junction bases: 2. CDR3 sequence reads: CASSSGLADTDTQYF. In nucleotides, the CDR3 is TGTGCCAGCAGCTCGGGACTAGCGGACACAGATACGCAGTATTTT. Full variable domain (rest looked up from reference TRBV7-8 and TRBJ2-3): GAGVSQSPRYKVAKRGQDVALRCDPISGHVSLFWYQQALGQGPEFLTYFQNEAQLDKSGLPSDRFFAERPEGSVSTLKIQRTQQEDSAVYLCASSSGLADTDTQYFGPGTRLTVL.

This clone was counted once. The gene calls are TRBV5-1 and TRBJ1-1; weak D call: TRBD1 (6 bases). CDR1 is SGHRS and CDR2 is YFSETQ in the germline V gene. The CDR3 is made up of 14 amino acids. V was pared by 0 bases and J by 1 base, with 7 bases between. The DNA of the CDR3 is TGCGCCAGCAGCTTGGGACAGGAGAACACTGAAGCTTTCTTT. This translates into CASSLGQENTEAFF.

This clone was seen only once. The CDR3 coding sequence is TGCGCCAGCAGCTCTCGACCCCCAGGAGCTTTCTTT. Translating it yields CASSSRPPGAFF. The chain recombines TRBV5-1 with TRBJ1-1; D is undetermined. Trimming left V 3 bases short and J 10 bases short, with 13 bases between. Germline values: CDR1 SGHRS, CDR2 YFSETQ. This CDR3 has 12 residues.

J is TRBJ2-5 and V is TRBV29-1; 11 nucleotides match TRBD2. The CDR3 runs to 18 residues. Germline CDR1 is SQVTM and CDR2 is ANQGSEA. Trimming cost V 8 bases and J 5 bases; bases outside gene matches: 22. The chain's CDR3 is CSTSGRISGRAFGETQYF. The CDR3, as DNA: TGCAGCACCAGCGGGAGGATTAGCGGGAGGGCCTTCGGGGAGACCCAGTACTTC.

This rearrangement joins TRBV19 to TRBJ1-1, with D possibly TRBD1 on 5 matching bases. V was shortened by 3 bases and J by 3 bases, with 14 bases between the two germline ends. Germline V gene sequence: CDR1 LNHDA, CDR2 SQIVND (reference sequence). The CDR3 covers 15 residues. The CDR3 sequence is CASSMSGGGHTEAFF. The CDR3 DNA follows: TGTGCCAGTAGTATGTCCGGGGGAGGACACACTGAAGCTTTCTTT.

The chain has TRBV30 and TRBJ1-2; D possibly corresponds to TRBD1 (6 bases). The CDR3 spans 16 residues. V was cut by 2 bases and J by 2 bases, with 18 bases left in between. Germline values: CDR1 GTSNPN, CDR2 SVGIG (reference sequence). The CDR3 DNA reads TGTGCCTGGAGTTACACCGGGACAATGTACAACTATGGCTACACCTTC. It encodes CAWSYTGTMYNYGYTF.

The V call is TRBV7-9, the J call TRBJ2-5; 8 bases map to TRBD1. With V trimmed by 5 bases and J by 1 base, 12 bases remained unmatched. The CDR3 covers 17 residues. Germline V gene sequence: CDR1 SEHNR, CDR2 FQNEAQ (reference sequence). CDR3 nucleotides: TGTGCCAGCAGCCGCCTCCGGACAGGGTGGGGCCAAGAGACCCAGTACTTC. It yields the protein CASSRLRTGWGQETQYF.

This clone was seen a handful of times. The CDR3 DNA reads as TGTGCCAGCAGCTTAAGGAGGGCCGGTGGCAATGAGCAGTTCTTC. Encoded protein: CASSLRRAGGNEQFF. V usage is TRBV7-6 and J usage is TRBJ2-1; D might be TRBD2 (6 bases). V lost 2 bases and J lost 6, with 14 bases in between. This CDR3 is built from 15 residues. Germline V gene data show CDR1 as SGHVS and CDR2 as FNYEAQ.

This clone occurred a few times. The chain has TRBV2 and TRBJ2-5; 10 bases fit TRBD2. The germline gives CDR1 SNHLY, CDR2 FYNNEI. The CDR3 is 15 residues long. Losses at the gene ends were 10 bases for V and 5 bases for J; bases not matched to a gene: 13. This CDR3 is CATASGRMTKETQYF. The CDR3 bases are TGTGCCACTGCTAGCGGGAGAATGACAAAGGAGACCCAGTACTTC. The full variable domain, in which reference TRBV2 and TRBJ2-5 provide the parts outside the CDR3, is EPEVTQTPSHQVTQMGQEVILRCVPISNHLYFYWYRQILGQKVEFLVSFYNNEISEKSEIFDDQFSVERPDGSNFTLKIRSTKLEDSAMYFCATASGRMTKETQYFGPGTRLLVL.

This chain connects TRBV14 to TRBJ2-7, with 8 bases identical to TRBD2. V lost 3 bases, J lost 4 bases, and 5 bases stayed unmatched. There are 14 residues in the CDR3. Germline CDR1 is SGHDN and CDR2 is FVKESK. CDR3: CASSHSSGLYEQYF. The DNA for the CDR3 is TGTGCCAGCAGCCATTCTAGCGGGCTGTACGAGCAGTACTTC.

V is TRBV5-1 and J is TRBJ2-5; TRBD1 matches at 8 bases. The CDR3 extends over 14 amino acids. The J segment lost 1 base and the V segment lost 4 bases, leaving 3 bases of the junction unmatched. Germline CDR1 reads SGHRS; CDR2 reads YFSETQ. CDR3 sequence reads: CASSPQGAQETQYF. DNA of the CDR3: TGCGCCAGCAGCCCTCAGGGGGCCCAAGAGACCCAGTACTTC.

The count of this clone is one. The chain joins TRBV19 to TRBJ2-7; a weak D match, TRBD1 (5 bases). Germline assignment: CDR1 LNHDA and CDR2 SQIVND (reference sequence). This CDR3 region has 14 residues. Between the trimmed V and J ends, which lost 3 bases and 0 bases, there was a span of 9 bases. CDR3 sequence reads: CASSITGASYEQYF. The CDR3, as DNA: TGTGCCAGTAGTATCACTGGGGCCTCCTACGAGCAGTACTTC.

The chain has TRBV5-4 and TRBJ2-1; D might be TRBD1 (6 bases). V was shortened by 0 bases and J by 10 bases, with 11 bases between the two germline ends. The germline V gene encodes CDR1 SGHNT and CDR2 YYREEE (reference sequence). CDR3 length: 13 amino acids. CDR3 bases: TGTGCCAGCAGCTTGGAGCAGGGGCGAGAGCAGTTCTTC. This encodes CASSLEQGREQFF. Based on the CDR3 plus reference TRBV5-4 and TRBJ2-1, the full variable domain is ETGVTQSPTHLIKTRGQQVTLRCSSQSGHNTVSWYQQALGQGPQFIFQYYREEENGRGNFPPRFSGLQFPNYSSELNVNALELDDSALYLCASSLEQGREQFFGPGTRLTVL.

V usage is TRBV7-6 and J usage is TRBJ2-7; 9 bases agree with TRBD2. CDR1 and CDR2 (germline): SGHVS, FNYEAQ. Germline trimming cut 5 bases from V and 1 base from J; bases unmatched to any gene: 3. This CDR3 has 14 amino acids. This chain's CDR3 is CASSQAGGSYEQYF. DNA of the CDR3: TGTGCCAGCAGCCAAGCGGGAGGTTCCTACGAGCAGTACTTC.

This rearrangement joins TRBV5-1 to TRBJ2-7; D is possibly TRBD2 (6 bases). CDR1 is SGHRS, CDR2 YFSETQ, per germline. The CDR3 is made up of 15 amino acids. The V gene lost 0 bases and the J gene lost 0 bases, with 10 bases spanning the gap. CDR3: CASSLVATSSYEQYF. The CDR3 nucleotides read TGCGCCAGCAGCTTGGTGGCGACTAGCTCCTACGAGCAGTACTTC.

The CDR3 nucleotides are TGTGCCAGCAGCGTAGGTACTCTCGTCACAGATACGCAGTATTTT. The encoded protein is CASSVGTLVTDTQYF. J is TRBJ2-3 and V is TRBV9; unclear D gene. The germline gives CDR1 SGDLS, CDR2 YYNGEE. V was clipped by 0 bases and J by 2 bases, with 10 bases between them. The CDR3 spans 15 residues.

The V call is TRBV2, the J call TRBJ1-1; maybe TRBD1 (5 bases). The germline gives CDR1 SNHLY, CDR2 FYNNEI. The CDR3 length is 13 residues. V lost 4 bases, J lost 7 bases, and 13 bases lay in between. CDR3 nucleotides: TGTGCCAGCAGTGGGACACCCCAGGGTGAAGCTTTCTTT. Amino acids: CASSGTPQGEAFF.

V gene TRBV11-1 combines with J gene TRBJ2-1; D gene ambiguous. CDR1 is SGHAT and CDR2 is FQDESV in the germline V gene (reference sequence). Trimming stripped 3 bases from V and 2 bases from J, with 17 bases between. This CDR3 region has 17 residues. Here the CDR3 DNA reads TGTGCCAGCAGCTTGCCAGGTTCATTACCCCCCTACAATGAGCAGTTCTTC. It yields the protein CASSLPGSLPPYNEQFF.

The V call is TRBV27, the J call TRBJ2-4; 10 bases map to TRBD1. V lost 5 bases, J lost 5 bases, and 9 bases stayed unmatched. CDR1 is MNHEY and CDR2 is SMNVEV in the germline V gene (reference sequence). The CDR3 sequence is 16 residues long. DNA of the CDR3: TGTGCCAGCAGTCCTTGGACAGGGGGGTATCAAAACATTCAGTACTTC. Encoded protein: CASSPWTGGYQNIQYF.

The rearrangement joins TRBV29-1 to TRBJ2-3; tentatively, D is TRBD1 (6 bases). The length of the CDR3 is 14 residues. Germline V gene data show CDR1 as SQVTM and CDR2 as ANQGSEA. Deletions cut 7 bases from V and 1 base from J, with 15 bases between. CDR3 sequence (DNA): TGCAGCGCCCCAGGGGCGGAGGGCACAGATACGCAGTATTTT. Translation: CSAPGAEGTDTQYF.

The chain recombines TRBV19 with TRBJ1-5; 9 bases match TRBD1. The germline gives CDR1 LNHDA, CDR2 SQIVND (reference sequence). The CDR3 runs 15 residues. The trim removed 5 bases at V and 6 bases at J, leaving 8 bases unmatched. The CDR3, as DNA: TGTGCCAGTAGTCTCCGGGACAGGGCTAGTCAGCCCCAGCATTTT. Amino acid sequence: CASSLRDRASQPQHF.

The chain couples TRBV18 to TRBJ1-1, with D perhaps TRBD1 (6 bases). This CDR3 has 14 residues. Per germline, CDR1 KGHSH and CDR2 LQKENI. The V end lost 4 bases, the J end lost 3 bases, and 12 bases lay between the germline ends. The CDR3 region has the DNA TGTGCCAGCTCACTCCGGGACACTGACACTGAAGCTTTCTTT. It translates to CASSLRDTDTEAFF. The variable domain in full, with the rest retrieved from reference TRBV18 and TRBJ1-1, is NAGVMQNPRHLVRRRGQEARLRCSPMKGHSHVYWYRQLPEEGLKFMVYLQKENIIDESGMPKERFSAEFPKEGPSILRIQQVVRGDSAAYFCASSLRDTDTEAFFGQGTRLTVV.

This clone was seen a few times. V is TRBV14 and J is TRBJ2-1, with 7 positions matching TRBD1. J gave up 4 bases and V 4 bases, and 4 bases lay outside the gene matches. There are 14 residues in the CDR3. Germline assignment: CDR1 SGHDN and CDR2 FVKESK. DNA of the CDR3: TGTGCCAGCAGCCGAAACAGGGGTTACAATGAGCAGTTCTTC. It encodes CASSRNRGYNEQFF. Based on the CDR3 plus reference TRBV14 and TRBJ2-1, the full variable domain is EAGVTQFPSHSVIEKGQTVTLRCDPISGHDNLYWYRRVMGKEIKFLLHFVKESKQDESGMPNNRFLAERTGGTYSTLKVQPAELEDSGVYFCASSRNRGYNEQFFGPGTRLTVL.

The chain couples TRBV9 to TRBJ2-1; D is perhaps TRBD2 (5 bases). The length of the CDR3 is 17 residues. Deletions cut 0 bases from V and 0 bases from J, with 13 bases between. Germline-derived CDR1 and CDR2 are SGDLS and YYNGEE. The CDR3 loop is CASSVDSSLSSYNEQFF. The DNA for the CDR3 is TGTGCCAGCAGCGTAGATTCTAGCCTTAGCTCCTACAATGAGCAGTTCTTC.

The chain couples TRBV29-1 to TRBJ2-7, with TRBD1 as a possible D gene (5 bases). Trimming stripped 7 bases from V and 3 bases from J, with 19 bases between. The CDR3 has 14 amino acids. Germline V lookup: CDR1 SQVTM, CDR2 ANQGSEA. CDR3 sequence: CSERTLLDSYEQYF. Here the CDR3 DNA reads TGCAGCGAACGAACCCTCCTCGACAGCTACGAGCAGTACTTC.

The gene calls are TRBV9 and TRBJ2-5, with a weak D call TRBD2 (5 bases). The CDR3 consists of 15 residues. V lost 0 bases to trimming and J lost 5 bases, with 14 bases between them. Looked up from germline, CDR1 is SGDLS and CDR2 is YYNGEE. CDR3 DNA: TGTGCCAGCAGCGTAGAGGATGCGGGTGGGGAGACCCAGTACTTC. Translation: CASSVEDAGGETQYF.